The 26 T cell receptor beta chains reported below all come from one sample, sequenced in a study of blood T cell repertoires in COVID-19. TCRdb's table, derived via immunoSEQ multiplex PCR, lists solely in-frame clones and lacks some. This sample carries 150,000 to 200,000 clones, more than 75% of them seen once, and the ten largest clones take around 5.8%. The source material was peripheral blood. The receptors were gathered from a man aged 35-49 years with active or convalescent COVID-19.

Notes on this clone: The same CDR3 also results from other DNA sequences found in this sample. The chain employs TRBV20-1 and TRBJ1-3; D is unclear. The CDR3 has 11 amino acids. V was cut by 2 bases and J by 7 bases, with 6 bases left in between. In germline, CDR1 is DFQATT, CDR2 SNEGSKA (reference sequence). The CDR3 reads CSARTGNTIYF. The CDR3 DNA reads as TGCAGTGCTAGAACCGGGAACACCATATATTTT.

V gene TRBV7-6 combines with J gene TRBJ1-1; 8 bases align to TRBD1. The CDR3 has 13 amino acids. The V and J ends lost 7 bases and 6 bases, in that order; junction bases with no gene match: 7. Germline V gives CDR1 SGHVS, CDR2 FNYEAQ. The CDR3 reads CASTAGGYAEAFF. The CDR3 DNA follows: TGTGCCAGCACGGCAGGGGGCTACGCTGAAGCTTTCTTT.

CDR3 in amino acids: CASSSGDSTNTEAFF. DNA of the CDR3: TGTGCCAGCAGCTCCGGGGACAGTACGAACACTGAAGCTTTCTTT. The genes are TRBV11-3 and TRBJ1-1, with 7 bases lining up with TRBD1. This CDR3 spans 15 amino acids. Germline loops: CDR1 SGHNT, CDR2 YENEEA. Germline trimming cut 4 bases from V and 1 base from J; bases unmatched to any gene: 6.

The chain joins TRBV5-1 to TRBJ1-1; 11 nucleotides align to TRBD1. CDR3 length: 18 residues. Trimming removed 3 bases from V and 0 bases from J; junction bases left unmatched: 10. Germline V gene data show CDR1 as SGHRS and CDR2 as YFSETQ. The CDR3 nucleotides are TGCGCCAGCAGCTCGCCTACCGGACAGGGGGCTCTGAACACTGAAGCTTTCTTT. Translation gives CASSSPTGQGALNTEAFF.

The V and J genes are TRBV4-2 and TRBJ2-6, with D possibly being TRBD1 (6 bases). V dropped 0 bases and J dropped 3 bases, with 15 bases sitting between them. The CDR3 is 18 residues long. CDR1 LGHNA and CDR2 YNFKEQ come from the germline V gene. DNA of the CDR3: TGTGCCAGCAGCCAAGATACTTGGGCAGGGGATGGGGCCAACGTCCTGACTTTC. Amino acids: CASSQDTWAGDGANVLTF.

The gene calls are TRBV2 and TRBJ1-3; the match to TRBD1 covers 7 bases. Germline lookup yields CDR1 SNHLY and CDR2 FYNNEI. Trimming took 5 bases from V and 2 from J; bases not matched to a gene: 9. The CDR3 totals 16 residues. Written as DNA, the CDR3 is TGTGCCAGCAGTAGACAGGGTAGTTCTACTGGAAACACCATATATTTT. Translated, it gives CASSRQGSSTGNTIYF.

This clone was found a few times. The chain employs TRBV5-6 and TRBJ1-4; D possibly corresponds to TRBD1 (5 bases). Trimming left V 4 bases short and J 1 base short, with 17 bases between. In germline, CDR1 is SGHDT, CDR2 YYEEEE. The CDR3 has 17 residues. Here the CDR3 reads CASSNQQVVGTNEKLFF. CDR3 DNA sequence: TGTGCCAGCAGCAATCAACAGGTTGTGGGAACTAATGAAAAACTGTTTTTT.

This clone came up once. This rearrangement joins TRBV7-2 to TRBJ2-1; 8 nucleotides line up with TRBD2. The CDR3 is 16 amino acids. Germline V gene data show CDR1 as SGHTA and CDR2 as FQGNSA. Trimming at V came to 5 bases and at J to 3 bases, leaving 9 bases not matched to a gene. CDR3 region: CASSPQLAGYYNEQFF. The CDR3 region has the DNA TGTGCCAGCAGCCCTCAGTTAGCGGGGTACTACAATGAGCAGTTCTTC. The entire variable domain, with the rest obtained from reference TRBV7-2 and TRBJ2-1, is as follows: GAGVSQSPSNKVTEKGKDVELRCDPISGHTALYWYRQSLGQGLEFLIYFQGNSAPDKSGLPSDRFSAERTGGSVSTLTIQRTQQEDSAVYLCASSPQLAGYYNEQFFGPGTRLTVL.

The chain couples TRBV4-2 to TRBJ1-5, with 7 nucleotides matching TRBD1. CDR1 is LGHNA, CDR2 YNFKEQ, per germline. After removal of 2 bases from V and 5 bases from J, the junction contained 3 bases not matched to a gene. This CDR3 is 14 amino acids long. This CDR3 is CASSQTGVDQPQHF. Here the CDR3 DNA reads TGTGCCAGCAGCCAAACAGGGGTCGATCAGCCCCAGCATTTT.

The chain uses TRBV27 and TRBJ1-1; D is uncertain. The CDR3 is made up of 13 amino acids. Germline-derived CDR1 and CDR2 are MNHEY and SMNVEV (reference sequence). V dropped 1 base and J dropped 1 base, with 4 bases sitting between them. CDR3 DNA sequence: TGTGCCAGCAGTTTATACAGGAACACTGAAGCTTTCTTT. Translated, it gives CASSLYRNTEAFF.

The rearrangement links TRBV5-6 to TRBJ1-2; no definite D call. This CDR3 has 14 amino acids. The germline gives CDR1 SGHDT, CDR2 YYEEEE. Trimming took 0 bases from V and 2 from J, leaving 8 bases between them. The CDR3 DNA is TGTGCCAGCAGCTTGGGGGCAGTAAACTATGGCTACACCTTC. Protein: CASSLGAVNYGYTF. The whole variable domain, filled in from reference TRBV5-6 and TRBJ1-2, reads DAGVTQSPTHLIKTRGQQVTLRCSPKSGHDTVSWYQQALGQGPQFIFQYYEEEERQRGNFPDRFSGHQFPNYSSELNVNALLLGDSALYLCASSLGAVNYGYTFGSGTRLTVV.

This sequence joins TRBV29-1 and TRBJ2-2; TRBD2 aligns across 10 bases. V gave up 5 bases and J gave up 3 bases; unmatched junction bases: 12. The germline V gene has CDR1 SQVTM and CDR2 ANQGSEA. The CDR3 sequence is 17 residues long. The CDR3 DNA follows: TGCAGCGTTCAAGGACTAGCGGACCGAGGGTACACCGGGGAGCTGTTTTTT. Translating gives CSVQGLADRGYTGELFF.

The chain combines TRBV12-3 or TRBV12-4 with TRBJ1-5; D might be TRBD1 (5 bases). The CDR3 is 12 amino acids. V lost 2 bases and J lost 6, with 5 bases in between. CDR3: CASSLRGQPQHF. The CDR3 DNA follows: TGTGCCAGCAGTTTAAGGGGTCAGCCCCAGCATTTT.

V and J are TRBV19 and TRBJ2-2, with TRBD2 matching 9 bases. From germline, CDR1 is LNHDA and CDR2 SQIVND (reference sequence). The ends lost 4 bases at V and 6 bases at J; junction bases unmatched: 9. CDR3 length: 16 residues. Here the CDR3 reads CASSKKGLAWAGELFF. Here the CDR3 DNA reads TGTGCCAGTAGTAAAAAGGGACTAGCTTGGGCCGGGGAGCTGTTTTTT.

The chain carries TRBV29-1 and TRBJ1-1, with TRBD1 matching over 7 bases. The CDR3 is made up of 12 amino acids. Unmatched junction bases numbered 2, after V lost 6 bases and J lost 1 base. Germline V gives CDR1 SQVTM, CDR2 ANQGSEA. For the CDR3, the DNA is TGCAGCGTAAACAGGGGGAACACTGAAGCTTTCTTT. It translates to CSVNRGNTEAFF.

This chain joins TRBV5-1 and TRBJ2-2; D unclear. This CDR3 has 15 residues. The germline gives CDR1 SGHRS, CDR2 YFSETQ. Trimming took off 2 bases at V and 0 bases at J, with 8 bases between the two ends. The CDR3 protein is CASSFAQANTGELFF. CDR3 in DNA: TGCGCCAGCAGCTTCGCTCAGGCGAACACCGGGGAGCTGTTTTTT. Drawing the rest from reference TRBV5-1 and TRBJ2-2, the complete variable domain is KAGVTQTPRYLIKTRGQQVTLSCSPISGHRSVSWYQQTPGQGLQFLFEYFSETQRNKGNFPGRFSGRQFSNSRSEMNVSTLELGDSALYLCASSFAQANTGELFFGEGSRLTVL.

This clone occurred once. This chain joins TRBV2 and TRBJ1-1; a possible D gene is TRBD1 (5 bases). The V and J ends lost 6 bases and 6 bases respectively, with 17 bases between them. CDR3 size: 14 residues. Germline V gene lookup returns CDR1 SNHLY and CDR2 FYNNEI. CDR3 DNA sequence: TGTGCCAGCAGAGACACGGGACCGGGAGCTGAAGCTTTCTTT. It translates to CASRDTGPGAEAFF.

The chain joins TRBV18 to TRBJ1-4; the D is unclear. Germline CDR1 KGHSH, CDR2 LQKENI. The CDR3 is 14 amino acids. Trimming stripped 3 bases from V and 10 bases from J, with 15 bases between. In DNA, the CDR3 is TGTGCCAGCTCACCCCCGGGGTTGGCTCGAAAACTGTTTTTT. This translates into CASSPPGLARKLFF.

This sequence joins TRBV12-3 or TRBV12-4 and TRBJ2-5; the D is unclear. V was trimmed by 8 bases and J by 5 bases, leaving 12 bases between them. There are 12 residues in the CDR3. The DNA of the CDR3 is TGTGCCAGCCGATCTTCCCGGGAGACCCAGTACTTC. Translating it yields CASRSSRETQYF.

This clone is medium-sized. V usage is TRBV4-2 and J usage is TRBJ1-1; D is undetermined. CDR1 is LGHNA, CDR2 YNFKEQ, per germline. The CDR3 contains 14 residues. Trimming pared 0 bases from V and 3 bases from J, leaving 8 bases between. The CDR3 is CASSQDEGHTEAFF. The CDR3 DNA follows: TGTGCCAGCAGCCAAGATGAGGGTCACACTGAAGCTTTCTTT.

A single count supports this clone. V and J are TRBV7-3 and TRBJ2-3, with 8 bases aligning to TRBD2. V lost 1 base to trimming and J lost 6 bases; unmatched junction nucleotides: 3. Germline CDR1 reads SGHTA; CDR2 reads FQGTGA. This CDR3 is built from 14 residues. The CDR3: CASSLIGGADTQYF. The DNA for the CDR3 is TGTGCCAGCAGCTTAATCGGGGGGGCCGATACGCAGTATTTT.

The rearrangement joins TRBV29-1 to TRBJ1-1; a weak D match, TRBD1 (5 bases). The V end lost 7 bases, the J end lost 3 bases, and 21 bases lay between the germline ends. CDR3 size: 15 residues. The germline gives CDR1 SQVTM, CDR2 ANQGSEA. CDR3 DNA: TGCAGCGGAAAAGGGAGGGGTAGTATAGACACTGAAGCTTTCTTT. Its translation: CSGKGRGSIDTEAFF. The full variable domain, with the rest looked up from reference TRBV29-1 and TRBJ1-1, is SAVISQKPSRDICQRGTSLTIQCQVDSQVTMMFWYRQQPGQSLTLIATANQGSEATYESGFVIDKFPISRPNLTFSTLTVSNMSPEDSSIYLCSGKGRGSIDTEAFFGQGTRLTVV.

The V and J genes are TRBV27 and TRBJ1-2; a weak D match, TRBD1 (5 bases). There are 13 residues in the CDR3. Germline loops: CDR1 MNHEY, CDR2 SMNVEV (reference sequence). Trimming stripped 2 bases from V and 3 bases from J, with 7 bases between. CDR3 region: CASSLGGYYGYTF. The CDR3 nucleotides read TGTGCCAGCAGTTTAGGGGGGTACTATGGCTACACCTTC.

The chain employs TRBV2 and TRBJ1-6; D is perhaps TRBD1 (5 bases). The CDR3 consists of 15 residues. V lost 4 bases, J lost 4 bases, and 11 bases lay in between. Germline V lookup: CDR1 SNHLY, CDR2 FYNNEI. The CDR3 here is CASSVDSLYNSPLHF. The CDR3 region has the DNA TGTGCCAGCAGTGTAGACAGCCTATATAATTCACCCCTCCACTTT.

The rearrangement uses TRBV6-5 and TRBJ1-5; D ambiguous. The CDR3 has 13 amino acids. Trimming pared 7 bases from V and 3 bases from J, leaving 10 bases between. Germline V gene sequence: CDR1 MNHEY, CDR2 SVGAGI. As DNA, the CDR3 is TGTGCCAGCATTCGAGGGAACAATCAGCCCCAGCATTTT. This sequence encodes CASIRGNNQPQHF.

The gene calls are TRBV2 and TRBJ2-2, with 8 nucleotides matching TRBD1. This CDR3 region has 13 residues. Germline CDR1 reads SNHLY; CDR2 reads FYNNEI. V lost 7 bases, J lost 6 bases, and 4 bases stayed unmatched. The CDR3 nucleotides are TGTGCCAGCAACCTACAGGGGGCCGGGGAGCTGTTTTTT. Amino acids: CASNLQGAGELFF.